This T cell receptor beta chain was identified during a study of cytomegalovirus exposure and HLA in healthy donors. As for the study in general: For the approximately 400 genotyped donors, more than 80% fell within the Caucasian-associated ancestry cluster. Broader study findings: In presence/absence analyses, roughly uniform sequencing depth across donors was assumed. Most CMV-associated TCR beta chains appeared HLA-restricted in a later analysis. Three of the chains that were CMV-associated were confirmed in vitro to be specific for CMV antigens.

V dropped 5 bases and J dropped 4 bases, with 12 bases sitting between them. The CDR3 sequence is 13 residues long. Germline V gene sequence: CDR1 SGHNT, CDR2 YENEEA. In the case of this clone: Its antigen is unidentified.

Amplification used 60 Vbeta primers and 13 Jbeta primers. Measured with immunoSEQ multiplex PCR; TCRdb has only the in-frame clones, and not every one. This sample's table reports approximately 70,000 clones. V gene TRBV11-3 combines with J gene TRBJ2-7; a possible D gene is TRBD1 (6 bases). The TCR was taken from a female donor in good health and CMV-seropositive. The specimen sequenced was PBMCs. The CDR3 here is CASSPRGSYEQYF. CDR3 in DNA: TGTGCCAGCAGCCCCAGGGGCTCATACGAGCAGTACTTC.